A selection of T cell receptor beta chains follows, all from one sample in a study of T cell responses to AZD1222 COVID-19 vaccine. Sequenced by immunoSEQ multiplex PCR; TCRdb stores in-frame clones only, minus some. The repertoire holds about 110,000 clones, with approximately 86% as singletons. The sample consisted of peripheral blood, taken on day 0 of AZD1222 vaccination. The receptors were gathered from an adult in good health. CDR3s include the opening cysteine and the closing phenylalanine or tryptophan. A D gene is named only where the DNA matches it firmly. Size is omitted from some rows. Given values are once, few, many or a class for expanded clones.

abundance	d_gene	v_gene	j_gene	CDR3aa	CDR3nt
.	.	TRBV5-8	TRBJ1-5	CASSLPGTLSNQPQHF	TGTGCCAGCAGCTTACCGGGGACACTAAGCAATCAGCCCCAGCATTTT
.	TRBD1	TRBV5-5	TRBJ2-7	CASSSSGTGEYEQYF	TGTGCCAGCAGCTCGTCCGGGACAGGGGAGTACGAGCAGTACTTC
.	.	TRBV6-1	TRBJ2-3	CASSELATDTQYF	TGTGCCAGCAGTGAGTTAGCGACAGATACGCAGTATTTT
.	TRBD1	TRBV12-3/TRBV12-4	TRBJ1-2	CASSPDRDYGYTF	TGTGCCAGCAGCCCCGACAGGGACTATGGCTACACCTTC
.	.	TRBV6-6	TRBJ1-4	CASERRQAGELFF	TGTGCCAGCGAAAGGAGACAGGCGGGCGAACTGTTTTTT
.	.	TRBV27	TRBJ2-3	CASSFQGRGTDTQYF	TGTGCCAGCAGTTTCCAGGGGCGCGGCACAGATACGCAGTATTTT
.	.	TRBV27	TRBJ2-3	CASSYKTTDTQYF	TGTGCCAGCAGTTATAAAACCACAGATACGCAGTATTTT
.	.	TRBV6-5	TRBJ1-2	CASTRGYGYTF	TGTGCCAGCACCAGGGGCTATGGCTACACCTTC
few	.	TRBV20-1	TRBJ2-7	CSASPNLRSVYYEQYF	TGCAGTGCTAGTCCTAATCTACGATCGGTCTACTACGAGCAGTACTTC
few	.	TRBV6-5	TRBJ2-7	CASRDPRRSHEQYF	TGTGCCAGCAGAGATCCGCGGAGGTCCCACGAGCAGTACTTC
.	.	TRBV7-2	TRBJ1-1	CASSLEPGGTEAFF	TGTGCCAGCAGCTTAGAACCCGGAGGGACTGAAGCTTTCTTT
once	.	TRBV28	TRBJ2-7	CASSARLYEQYF	TGTGCCAGCAGTGCTCGCCTCTACGAGCAGTACTTC
.	TRBD1	TRBV2	TRBJ1-5	CASGQGRGNQPQHF	TGTGCCAGCGGACAGGGAAGGGGCAATCAGCCCCAGCATTTT
.	TRBD1	TRBV11-3	TRBJ2-7	CASSRQGYPYEQYF	TGTGCCAGCAGTCGACAGGGTTACCCCTACGAGCAGTACTTC
.	TRBD2	TRBV4-2	TRBJ2-2	CASSQDLAGGATGELFF	TGTGCCAGCAGCCAAGATTTAGCGGGGGGGGCAACCGGGGAGCTGTTTTTT
once	.	TRBV10-2	TRBJ2-1	CASRRDSSYNEQFF	TGCGCCAGCCGTCGGGACTCTTCCTACAATGAGCAGTTCTTC
.	.	TRBV15	TRBJ1-6	CATSSTPKVQNSPLHF	TGTGCCACCAGCAGCACCCCAAAAGTCCAAAATTCACCCCTCCACTTT
.	TRBD1	TRBV19	TRBJ1-4	CASSIAWGQNEKLFF	TGTGCCAGTAGTATAGCATGGGGACAGAATGAAAAACTGTTTTTT
.	TRBD1	TRBV7-2	TRBJ1-2	CASSLGAGGGYGYTF	TGTGCCAGCAGCTTAGGGGCAGGGGGCGGCTATGGCTACACCTTC
.	.	TRBV19	TRBJ2-3	CASSSPTPLAYSTDTQYF	TGTGCCAGTAGTTCCCCGACTCCACTAGCCTATAGCACAGATACGCAGTATTTT
.	.	TRBV7-9	TRBJ2-1	CASSPDHVKFF	TGTGCCAGCAGCCCGGACCACGTAAAGTTCTTC
.	TRBD1	TRBV5-1	TRBJ1-6	CASSLQGASSNSPLHF	TGCGCCAGCAGCTTACAGGGGGCTAGTAGTAATTCACCCCTCCACTTT
.	TRBD1	TRBV28	TRBJ1-2	CASSLQGTGDYGYTF	TGTGCCAGCAGCTTACAGGGGACAGGGGACTATGGCTACACCTTC
.	TRBD1	TRBV25-1	TRBJ1-1	CASSEGSGGLRSEAFF	TGTGCCAGCAGTGAAGGGTCAGGGGGTTTGAGGTCTGAAGCTTTCTTT
.	TRBD2	TRBV5-1	TRBJ2-7	CASSLSGRGDYEQYF	TGCGCCAGCAGCTTAAGCGGGAGGGGGGACTACGAGCAGTACTTC
.	TRBD1	TRBV19	TRBJ1-4	CASMDRGNEKLFF	TGTGCCAGTATGGACAGGGGAAATGAAAAACTGTTTTTT
.	.	TRBV4-1	TRBJ1-2	CASSQDMGARSANYGYTF	TGCGCCAGCAGCCAAGACATGGGCGCGAGGTCGGCTAACTATGGCTACACCTTC
.	TRBD1	TRBV30	TRBJ1-4	CAWSLSMTGRNEKLFF	TGTGCCTGGAGTTTGAGTATGACAGGGCGTAATGAAAAACTGTTTTTT
.	.	TRBV10-3	TRBJ2-3	CAARDFETDTQYF	TGTGCCGCTAGGGACTTCGAGACAGATACGCAGTATTTT
.	TRBD1	TRBV5-5	TRBJ2-5	CASSQPDRDAFQETQYF	TGTGCCAGCAGCCAGCCCGACAGGGACGCCTTCCAAGAGACCCAGTACTTC
.	TRBD1	TRBV6-5	TRBJ1-2	CASSYSTGGYGYTF	TGTGCCAGCAGTTACTCGACAGGGGGCTATGGCTACACCTTC
.	TRBD1	TRBV7-9	TRBJ1-1	CASSLAAGGPMDTEAFF	TGTGCCAGCAGCTTAGCGGCAGGGGGCCCTATGGACACTGAAGCTTTCTTT
.	TRBD2	TRBV27	TRBJ2-1	CASSLLGLAVYNEQFF	TGTGCCAGCAGTTTATTGGGACTAGCGGTTTACAATGAGCAGTTCTTC
.	TRBD1	TRBV7-9	TRBJ1-3	CASSRQGSASGNTIYF	TGTGCCAGCAGTCGACAGGGGTCTGCCTCTGGAAACACCATATATTTT
.	TRBD1	TRBV18	TRBJ1-3	CASSGGQEPGNTIYF	TGTGCCAGCTCGGGCGGACAGGAGCCAGGAAACACCATATATTTT
.	TRBD1	TRBV19	TRBJ1-6	CASGQGLNSPLHF	TGTGCCAGCGGACAGGGTCTTAATTCACCCCTCCACTTT
.	TRBD1	TRBV5-1	TRBJ2-5	CASSLRDRGETQYF	TGCGCCAGCAGCTTAAGGGACAGGGGTGAGACCCAGTACTTC